Presented here are 22 T cell receptor beta chains from one specimen sequenced in a study of blood T cell repertoires in COVID-19. The data were produced by immunoSEQ multiplex PCR, yet TCRdb's version contains in-frame clones alone and is incomplete. The table includes about 69,000 clones, roughly 79% detected once. The sample comprised peripheral blood. The receptors were sampled from a man in his 60s with acute or convalescent COVID-19.

This clone was picked up one time. The chain uses TRBV2 and TRBJ2-1, with 9 bases matching TRBD2. There are 17 residues in the CDR3. The J segment lost 3 bases and the V segment lost 0 bases, leaving 6 bases of the junction unmatched. Looked up from germline, CDR1 is SNHLY and CDR2 is FYNNEI. The CDR3 loop is CASSEALAGGLYNEQFF. CDR3 nucleotides: TGTGCCAGCAGTGAAGCGCTTGCGGGGGGGCTCTACAATGAGCAGTTCTTC.

V is TRBV5-1 and J is TRBJ2-7; TRBD1 is a possible D gene (5 bases). V shed 5 bases and J shed 4 bases, with 13 bases lying between them. CDR3 length: 13 amino acids. The germline CDR1 and CDR2 sequences are SGHRS and YFSETQ. CDR3 DNA: TGCGCCAGCAGGGTGCCAGGGTCATACGAGCAGTACTTC. The encoded protein is CASRVPGSYEQYF.

In its sample, this clone was seen once. The chain employs TRBV7-6 and TRBJ1-3, with D uncertain. This CDR3 has 16 residues. V lost 5 bases and J 7 bases, leaving 21 bases between the germline ends. Germline loops: CDR1 SGHVS, CDR2 FNYEAQ. CDR3 protein: CASSLRPGGAGNTIYF. CDR3 sequence (DNA): TGTGCCAGCAGCCTTCGGCCGGGTGGAGCGGGGAACACCATATATTTT.

This clone appeared a few times. The chain recombines TRBV19 with TRBJ2-3; TRBD1 matches at 9 bases. The J segment lost 4 bases and the V segment lost 10 bases, leaving 6 bases of the junction unmatched. CDR1 and CDR2 (germline): LNHDA, SQIVND (reference sequence). This CDR3 has 13 amino acids. The CDR3 spells CATSDRGPDTQYF. The CDR3 nucleotides are TGTGCCACCTCGGACAGGGGCCCAGATACGCAGTATTTT.

V gene TRBV29-1 combines with J gene TRBJ1-1; D is possibly TRBD1 (5 bases). Germline V gives CDR1 SQVTM, CDR2 ANQGSEA. Trimming pared 5 bases from V and 5 bases from J, leaving 12 bases between. The CDR3 runs 12 residues. For the CDR3, the DNA is TGCAGCGTTCTCACCGGGGGGACTGAAGCTTTCTTT. Translation gives CSVLTGGTEAFF.

Concerning this clone itself: This may arise from a read error, as a much more abundant clone is one base away. The genes are TRBV6-5 and TRBJ1-5, with 7 bases fitting TRBD1. This CDR3 region has 14 residues. Germline CDR1 is MNHEY and CDR2 is SVGAGI. The V gene end was trimmed by 6 bases and the J gene end by 2 bases; junction bases not matched to a gene: 4. CDR3: CASRPTGGNQPQHF. As DNA, the CDR3 is TGTGCCAGCAGGCCCACAGGGGGCAATCAGCCCCAGCATTTT.

The rearrangement uses TRBV9 and TRBJ2-1; D gene unclear. V lost 3 bases and J lost 2, with 15 bases in between. CDR3 size: 16 residues. CDR1 is SGDLS and CDR2 is YYNGEE in the germline V gene. The CDR3 sequence is CASSGFDQRAYNEQFF. The CDR3 DNA sequence: TGTGCCAGCAGCGGCTTCGACCAGCGCGCCTACAATGAGCAGTTCTTC. The complete variable domain, with remaining parts taken from reference TRBV9 and TRBJ2-1, reads DSGVTQTPKHLITATGQRVTLRCSPRSGDLSVYWYQQSLDQGLQFLIQYYNGEERAKGNILERFSAQQFPDLHSELNLSSLELGDSALYFCASSGFDQRAYNEQFFGPGTRLTVL.

In this sample, this clone turned up many times. The genes are TRBV7-8 and TRBJ2-5, with 14 positions matching TRBD2. Germline V gives CDR1 SGHVS, CDR2 FQNEAQ. The V segment lost 5 bases and the J segment 5 bases; nucleotides outside the gene matches: 7. The CDR3 runs 16 residues. The CDR3 DNA sequence: TGTGCCAGCAGCATGCGACTAGCGGGGGGGCTGGAGACCCAGTACTTC. Translating gives CASSMRLAGGLETQYF.

This clone was seen a few times. The chain couples TRBV12-3 or TRBV12-4 to TRBJ1-2; 7 nucleotides agree with TRBD1. This CDR3 comprises 13 residues. V lost 3 bases to trimming and J lost 5 bases; unmatched junction nucleotides: 3. CDR3 protein: CASSFRRGYGYTF. CDR3 DNA: TGTGCCAGCAGTTTCCGCAGGGGGTATGGCTACACCTTC.

This chain uses TRBV19 with TRBJ1-2; TRBD1 might be the D (6 bases). The germline V and J ends were trimmed by 7 bases and 4 bases, with 16 bases remaining between them. Germline CDR1 is LNHDA and CDR2 is SQIVND (reference sequence). This CDR3 contains 14 residues. The CDR3 here is CASTTSQGFYGYTF. CDR3 nucleotides: TGTGCCAGTACCACGAGTCAGGGGTTCTATGGCTACACCTTC.

The rearrangement uses TRBV3-1 (or the pseudogene TRBV3-2) and TRBJ1-2; D uncertain. The CDR3 runs to 15 residues. CDR1 and CDR2 from the germline V gene are LGHDT and YNNKEL (reference sequence). Trimming pared 0 bases from V and 2 bases from J, leaving 10 bases between. As DNA, the CDR3 is TGTGCCAGCAGCCAAGACCACAGCAGGAACTATGGCTACACCTTC. Encoded protein: CASSQDHSRNYGYTF.

This clone was counted at least ten times. The J gene is TRBJ1-2, the V gene TRBV6-5; 7 positions match TRBD1. V lost 10 bases, J lost 8 bases, and 10 bases stayed unmatched. The V gene's germline CDR1 is MNHEY and CDR2 SVGAGI. This CDR3 comprises 12 residues. CDR3 bases: TGTGCCACCCTAGCCGGGACAGAGGGCTACACCTTC. This sequence encodes CATLAGTEGYTF.

This chain links TRBV9 with TRBJ2-7; D perhaps matches TRBD1 (5 bases). This CDR3 has 15 amino acids. V was clipped by 4 bases and J by 2 bases, with 16 bases between them. Germline CDR1 is SGDLS and CDR2 is YYNGEE. The CDR3 is CASSPHKRQTYEQYF. DNA of the CDR3: TGTGCCAGCAGCCCCCACAAGCGACAGACCTACGAGCAGTACTTC.

The V call is TRBV1, the J call TRBJ1-2; TRBD1 is the table's D call and was not checked against the DNA. TRBV1 constitutes a pseudogene. This CDR3 region has 15 residues. As DNA, the CDR3 is TGCACCAGCAGCCAGGTTCACAGGGGCGACTATGGCTACACCTTC. Residues: CTSSQVHRGDYGYTF.

In this sample, this clone turned up a few times. The J gene is TRBJ1-1, the V gene TRBV20-1, with D possibly matching TRBD1 (6 bases). Trimming removed 3 bases at V and 7 bases at J, with 18 bases between. The germline V gene encodes CDR1 DFQATT and CDR2 SNEGSKA (reference sequence). This CDR3 contains 14 residues. The CDR3 loop is CSASWAGDGFEAFF. The CDR3 nucleotides are TGCAGTGCTAGTTGGGCAGGGGATGGGTTTGAAGCTTTCTTT.

This clone appeared once. The chain has TRBV6-5 and TRBJ2-7; D perhaps matches TRBD1 (6 bases). Trimming cost V 5 bases and J 7 bases, with 12 bases left between them. CDR3 length: 12 amino acids. Per germline, CDR1 MNHEY and CDR2 SVGAGI. CDR3 in DNA: TGTGCCAGCAGTAAACAGGGTCGGGAGCAGTACTTC. This gives the protein CASSKQGREQYF.

The chain recombines TRBV4-3 with TRBJ1-4; D is possibly TRBD1 (6 bases). V lost 1 base and J lost 6, with 15 bases in between. The CDR3 covers 16 residues. CDR1 and CDR2 from the germline V gene are LGHNA and YSLEER. The CDR3 reads CASSQVYREDHEKLFF. The CDR3 DNA follows: TGCGCCAGCAGCCAAGTATACAGGGAAGACCATGAAAAACTGTTTTTT.

The CDR3 DNA reads TGTGCCAGCAGGAACAGATATAATTCACCCCTCCACTTT. This gives the protein CASRNRYNSPLHF. The chain recombines TRBV28 with TRBJ1-6; D not certain. The V and J ends lost 6 bases and 4 bases respectively, with 7 bases between them. Per the germline V gene, CDR1 is MDHEN and CDR2 is SYDVKM. CDR3 size: 13 residues.

This chain uses TRBV7-8 with TRBJ2-7; D call uncertain. CDR3 length: 11 amino acids. Germline CDR1 SGHVS, CDR2 FQNEAQ. V was clipped by 5 bases and J by 6 bases, with 8 bases between them. The CDR3 reads CASSRVGEQYF. DNA for the CDR3: TGTGCCAGCAGCAGAGTCGGCGAGCAGTACTTC. Full variable domain (missing parts from reference TRBV7-8 and TRBJ2-7): GAGVSQSPRYKVAKRGQDVALRCDPISGHVSLFWYQQALGQGPEFLTYFQNEAQLDKSGLPSDRFFAERPEGSVSTLKIQRTQQEDSAVYLCASSRVGEQYFGPGTRLTVT.

This clone was seen only once. This chain links TRBV6-5 with TRBJ2-1; 10 bases line up with TRBD2. This CDR3 has 16 amino acids. V shed 2 bases and J 9 bases; nucleotides not matched to a gene: 10. From germline, CDR1 is MNHEY and CDR2 SVGAGI. CDR3 loop: CASSYLAGAAGSEQFF. CDR3 DNA sequence: TGTGCCAGCAGTTACCTAGCGGGGGCCGCGGGTAGTGAGCAGTTCTTC.

The V and J genes are TRBV7-9 and TRBJ1-2, with 10 bases that match TRBD1. Germline CDR1 SEHNR, CDR2 FQNEAQ (reference sequence). The CDR3 consists of 16 residues. V gave up 5 bases and J gave up 7 bases; unmatched junction bases: 13. The CDR3 DNA follows: TGTGCCAGCAGCGGAACGAAGGGGACAGGGGATTCTGGCTACACCTTC. It specifies CASSGTKGTGDSGYTF. Drawing the rest from reference TRBV7-9 and TRBJ1-2, the complete variable domain is DTGVSQNPRHKITKRGQNVTFRCDPISEHNRLYWYRQTLGQGPEFLTYFQNEAQLEKSRLLSDRFSAERPKGSFSTLEIQRTEQGDSAMYLCASSGTKGTGDSGYTFGSGTRLTVV.

The V call is TRBV5-1, the J call TRBJ2-3, with TRBD2 identical over 9 bases. The germline gives CDR1 SGHRS, CDR2 YFSETQ. There are 17 residues in the CDR3. V dropped 0 bases and J dropped 1; count of bases not matched to a gene: 6. This CDR3 reads CASSLDSSGGRTDTQYF. In nucleotides, the CDR3 is TGCGCCAGCAGCTTGGATAGTAGCGGGGGACGCACAGATACGCAGTATTTT.